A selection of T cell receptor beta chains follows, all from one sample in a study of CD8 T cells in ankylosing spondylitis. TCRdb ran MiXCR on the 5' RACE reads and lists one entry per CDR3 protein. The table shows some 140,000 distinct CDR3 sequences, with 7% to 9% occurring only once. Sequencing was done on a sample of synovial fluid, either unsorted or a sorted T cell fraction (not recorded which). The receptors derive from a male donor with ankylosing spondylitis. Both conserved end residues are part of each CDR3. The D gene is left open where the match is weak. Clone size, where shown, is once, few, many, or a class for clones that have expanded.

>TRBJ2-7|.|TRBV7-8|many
CASSLAGDGYEQYF
TGTGCCAGCAGCTTAGCGGGAGATGGATACGAGCAGTACTTC
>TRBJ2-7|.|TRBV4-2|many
CASSQVPGSSYEQYF
TGTGCCAGCAGCCAAGTTCCGGGGAGCTCCTACGAGCAGTACTTC
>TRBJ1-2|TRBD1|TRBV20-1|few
CSAAPGQVTYGYTF
TGCAGTGCTGCCCCGGGACAGGTTACCTATGGCTACACCTTC
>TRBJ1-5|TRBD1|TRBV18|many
CASSPPGQGARNQPQHF
TGTGCCAGCTCACCACCGGGGCAGGGGGCTCGAAATCAGCCCCAGCATTTT
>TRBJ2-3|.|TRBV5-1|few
CASSPRGVRTDTQYF
TGCGCCAGCAGCCCTCGCGGGGTCCGCACAGATACGCAGTATTTT
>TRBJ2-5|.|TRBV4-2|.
CASSQAGGGETQYF
TGTGCCAGCAGCCAAGCGGGGGGCGGGGAGACCCAGTACTTC
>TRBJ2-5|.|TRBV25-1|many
CASSEFPGGSGRETQYF
TGTGCCAGCAGTGAATTCCCGGGGGGCTCAGGACGAGAGACCCAGTACTTC
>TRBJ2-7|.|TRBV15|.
CATSSRRLGEQYF
TGTGCCACCAGCAGCCGAAGACTGGGGGAGCAGTACTTC
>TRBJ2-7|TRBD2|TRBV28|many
CASRAGSGSLEQYF
TGTGCCAGCCGAGCAGGTAGCGGGAGTCTCGAGCAGTACTTC
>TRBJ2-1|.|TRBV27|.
CASSLAGQSSYNEQFF
TGTGCCAGCAGTCTCGCCGGACAGAGCTCCTACAATGAGCAGTTCTTC
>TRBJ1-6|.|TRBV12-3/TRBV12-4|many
CASSPDRSYNSPLHF
TGTGCCAGCAGTCCCGACAGGAGTTATAATTCACCCCTCCACTTT
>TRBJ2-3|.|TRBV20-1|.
CSARRQLNTQYF
TGCAGTGCCCGCCGGCAGCTAAATACGCAGTATTTT
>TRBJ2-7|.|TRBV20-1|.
CSASGSASRPYEQYF
TGCAGTGCTAGTGGGTCAGCGTCCCGCCCATACGAGCAGTACTTC
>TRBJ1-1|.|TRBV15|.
CATSRGGHRSTEAFF
TGTGCCACCAGCAGAGGGGGACACCGGAGCACTGAAGCTTTCTTT
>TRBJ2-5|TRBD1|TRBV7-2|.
CASSANRGVTQYF
TGTGCCAGCAGCGCCAACAGGGGGGTGACCCAGTACTTC
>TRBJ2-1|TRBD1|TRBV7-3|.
CASSSRGSYEQFF
TGTGCCAGCAGCTCCAGGGGGTCATATGAGCAGTTCTTC
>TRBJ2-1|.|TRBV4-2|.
CASSPRTKTPYGEQFF
TGTGCCAGCAGCCCCCGGACTAAAACCCCTTACGGTGAGCAGTTCTTC
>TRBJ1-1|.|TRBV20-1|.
CSARGDSPEAFF
TGCAGTGCTAGAGGCGACAGCCCTGAAGCTTTCTTT
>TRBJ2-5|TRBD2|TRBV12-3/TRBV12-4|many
CASTPSGTRGLETQYF
TGTGCCAGCACCCCATCGGGGACTAGAGGGTTAGAGACCCAGTACTTC
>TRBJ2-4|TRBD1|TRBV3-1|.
CASSQVGQGIAKNIQYF
TGTGCCAGCAGCCAAGTGGGACAGGGAATAGCCAAAAACATTCAGTACTTC
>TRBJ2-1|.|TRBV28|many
CASSRYMTGRGNNEQFF
TGTGCCAGCAGTCGATATATGACAGGGAGGGGAAACAATGAGCAGTTCTTC
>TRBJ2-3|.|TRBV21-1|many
CASRTLWTSRTDTQYF
TGTGCCAGCAGGACTCTTTGGACTAGCCGCACAGATACGCAGTATTTT
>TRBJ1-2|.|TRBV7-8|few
CASSLIDGGGYGYTF
TGTGCCAGCAGCCTTATTGACGGAGGAGGCTATGGCTACACCTTC
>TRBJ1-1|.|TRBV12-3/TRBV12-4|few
CASMGFTEAFF
TGTGCCAGCATGGGGTTCACTGAAGCTTTCTTT
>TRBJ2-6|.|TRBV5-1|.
CASSLVPGSGANVLTF
TGCGCCAGCAGCTTGGTCCCAGGCTCTGGGGCCAACGTCCTGACTTTC
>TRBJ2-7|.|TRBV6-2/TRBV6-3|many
CASSYLGAKSYEQYF
TGTGCCAGCAGTTACCTAGGGGCGAAATCCTACGAGCAGTACTTC
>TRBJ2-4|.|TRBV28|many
CASSLFGLAKNIQYF
TGTGCCAGCAGTTTATTTGGACTAGCCAAAAACATTCAGTACTTC
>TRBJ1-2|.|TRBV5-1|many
CASSQGWGRSYTF
TGCGCCAGCAGCCAAGGCTGGGGTAGAAGCTACACCTTC
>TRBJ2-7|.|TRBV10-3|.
CAIEGSGQLQQYF
TGTGCCATAGAAGGGTCTGGGCAGCTTCAGCAGTACTTC
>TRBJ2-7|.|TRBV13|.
CASSFEQGSHEQYF
TGTGCCAGCAGCTTTGAACAGGGATCCCACGAGCAGTACTTC
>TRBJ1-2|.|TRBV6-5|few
CASSYSRSSGYTF
TGTGCCAGCAGTTACTCTAGGTCTTCCGGCTACACCTTC
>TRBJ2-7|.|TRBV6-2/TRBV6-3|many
CASSPGDYEQYF
TGTGCCAGCAGCCCTGGCGACTACGAGCAGTACTTC
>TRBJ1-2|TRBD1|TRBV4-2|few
CASSRGQGAGGYTF
TGTGCCAGCAGCCGTGGACAGGGGGCGGGAGGCTACACCTTC
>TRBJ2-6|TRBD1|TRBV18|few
CASSPRNSGTGVFGANVLTF
TGTGCCAGCTCACCACGGAATTCCGGGACAGGGGTCTTTGGGGCCAACGTCCTGACTTTC
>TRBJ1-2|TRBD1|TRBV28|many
CASSGDRSYGYTF
TGTGCCAGCAGTGGGGACAGGAGCTATGGCTACACCTTC
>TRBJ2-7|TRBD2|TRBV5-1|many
CASSRGTSGNEQYF
TGCGCCAGCAGCCGTGGGACTAGCGGGAACGAGCAGTACTTC
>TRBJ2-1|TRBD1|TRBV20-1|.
CSCGTGSYNEQFF
TGCAGTTGCGGGACAGGGTCCTACAATGAGCAGTTCTTC
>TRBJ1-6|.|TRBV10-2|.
CASSGEFNSPLHF
TGCGCCAGCAGTGGGGAGTTTAATTCACCCCTCCACTTT
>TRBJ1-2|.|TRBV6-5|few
CASSYPDRGNGYTF
TGTGCCAGCAGTTACCCCGACAGAGGGAATGGCTACACCTTC
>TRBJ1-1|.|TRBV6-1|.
CASTPQGLSNTEAFF
TGTGCCAGCACCCCACAGGGCCTTTCGAACACTGAAGCTTTCTTT
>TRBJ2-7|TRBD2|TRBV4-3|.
CASSPRTSGEGAYEQYF
TGCGCCAGCAGCCCTAGGACTAGCGGAGAGGGGGCGTACGAGCAGTACTTC